The rows below give T cell receptor beta chains drawn from one sample of a study of blood T cell repertoires in COVID-19. Libraries were prepared by immunoSEQ multiplex PCR; TCRdb keeps only in-frame clonotypes and omits some of them. The sample contains 200,000 to 250,000 clones, about 87% of which appear only once. The sample comprised peripheral blood. The receptors come from a man aged 25 to 40 with COVID-19, enrolled during active disease. CDR3s include the opening cysteine and the closing phenylalanine or tryptophan. The order of the fields is D gene, J gene, V gene, clone size, CDR3 DNA, CDR3 protein. A D gene is named only where the DNA matches it firmly. Clone size is given for some rows only: seen once, a few or many times, or a class if the clone is expanded.

D: .; J: TRBJ1-2; V: TRBV9; size: .; DNA: TGTGCCAGCAGCGCTCCCCGGGGGTATGGCTACACCTTC; CDR3: CASSAPRGYGYTF
D: .; J: TRBJ2-7; V: TRBV24-1; size: .; DNA: TGTGCCACCAGTGACAGGAGGGACAGTTTCTACGAGCAGTACTTC; CDR3: CATSDRRDSFYEQYF
D: .; J: TRBJ1-3; V: TRBV4-3; size: .; DNA: TGCGCCAGCAGCCAAGACAGAACACATGGAAACACCATATATTTT; CDR3: CASSQDRTHGNTIYF
D: .; J: TRBJ2-1; V: TRBV28; size: .; DNA: TGTGCCAGCAGTTTCATAGCGGAACTCTTTAATGAGCAGTTCTTC; CDR3: CASSFIAELFNEQFF
D: TRBD1; J: TRBJ1-2; V: TRBV11-2; size: .; DNA: TGTGCCAGCAGCTTAGATTCCGGGACAGCTTATGGCTACACCTTC; CDR3: CASSLDSGTAYGYTF
D: .; J: TRBJ2-1; V: TRBV19; size: .; DNA: TGTGCCAGTAGTTCTGGGGGGACAGTCTACAATGAGCAGTTCTTC; CDR3: CASSSGGTVYNEQFF
D: .; J: TRBJ2-3; V: TRBV5-6; size: .; DNA: TGTGCCAGCAGTCCGGGACACCAACCAGATACGCAGTATTTT; CDR3: CASSPGHQPDTQYF
D: .; J: TRBJ1-6; V: TRBV5-4; size: .; DNA: TGTGCCAGCAGCTTGTCCGGTAGCTCCTATAATTCACCCCTCCACTTT; CDR3: CASSLSGSSYNSPLHF
D: .; J: TRBJ2-5; V: TRBV18; size: .; DNA: TGTGCCAGCTCTCCCCCGGGAGTTGAGACCCAGTACTTC; CDR3: CASSPPGVETQYF
D: TRBD2; J: TRBJ2-2; V: TRBV11-2; size: .; DNA: TGTGCCAGCAGCTTTAGTCTAGCGGGAAACACCGGGGAGCTGTTTTTT; CDR3: CASSFSLAGNTGELFF
D: .; J: TRBJ2-1; V: TRBV4-1; size: .; DNA: TGCGCCAGCAGCCAAGCGACGGGCTACAATGAGCAGTTCTTC; CDR3: CASSQATGYNEQFF
D: TRBD1; J: TRBJ1-1; V: TRBV19; size: .; DNA: TGTGCCAGTATAAAGACAGGGGGTTGGACTGAAGCTTTCTTT; CDR3: CASIKTGGWTEAFF
D: TRBD1; J: TRBJ2-7; V: TRBV5-4; size: .; DNA: TGTGCCAGCAGCTATGGACAGGGGGACGAGCAGTACTTC; CDR3: CASSYGQGDEQYF
D: .; J: TRBJ2-1; V: TRBV7-2; size: .; DNA: TGTGCCAGCAGTCTTTTCGAGGCGACCAATGAGCAGTTCTTC; CDR3: CASSLFEATNEQFF
D: .; J: TRBJ1-1; V: TRBV28; size: .; DNA: TGTGCCAGCAGACATAGCGTACGCAACACTGAAGCTTTCTTT; CDR3: CASRHSVRNTEAFF
D: TRBD1; J: TRBJ1-4; V: TRBV11-2; size: .; DNA: TGTGCCAGCAGCTTAGCCGGGTACAGGGGGTCCGAAAAACTGTTTTTT; CDR3: CASSLAGYRGSEKLFF
D: .; J: TRBJ1-1; V: TRBV7-2; size: few; DNA: TGTGCCAGCAGCTTAGCTCTCAGAATTAATGAAGCTTTCTTT; CDR3: CASSLALRINEAFF
D: TRBD1; J: TRBJ1-1; V: TRBV19; size: .; DNA: TGTGCCAGCCTCCCTCAGGGGGCAACGAATACTGAAGCTTTCTTT; CDR3: CASLPQGATNTEAFF